The 30 T cell receptor beta chains given below trace back to one sample, sequenced in a study of blood T cells in healthy people across ages (dated by TCRdb to the mid-2010s). Libraries were prepared through 5' RACE. This sample was sequenced with an Illumina HiSeq 2500. A second PCR of roughly 6 to 11 cycles was performed with a sample-barcoded 5' primer and a J-beta primer mix. Clones were called with MiXCR by TCRdb after fastp trimmed the public reads at Q25, and only in-frame beta chains were retained. Rows with a matching CDR3 protein are joined into one entry that keeps the most common DNA and genes. This sample has around 1.5 million distinct CDR3 sequences in its table, and 30% to 40% of those were observed once. The ten largest clones take up around 10% of the sample. Input material: blood. The receptors were gathered from a woman between 25 and 40 years old in good health.

This clonotype was counted ten times or more. The chain is built from TRBV29-1 and TRBJ2-1; 8 nucleotides agree with TRBD1. The trim removed 4 bases at V and 7 bases at J, leaving 9 bases unmatched. The germline CDR1 and CDR2 sequences are SQVTM and ANQGSEA. This CDR3 has 14 amino acids. The chain's CDR3 is CSVASAGGSNEQFF. As DNA, the CDR3 is TGCAGCGTTGCGTCGGCAGGGGGCTCAAATGAGCAGTTCTTC.

The CDR3 nucleotides are TGTGCCAGCTCAATAACCGGGTTTCGAGGGAGCGAGCAGTACTTC. The encoded protein is CASSITGFRGSEQYF. The chain links TRBV18 to TRBJ2-7; maybe TRBD2 (5 bases). The germline CDR1 and CDR2 sequences are KGHSH and LQKENI. CDR3 length equals 15 residues. Trimming removed 5 bases at V and 6 bases at J, with 20 bases between.

The rearrangement uses TRBV5-1 and TRBJ2-3, with D perhaps given as TRBD1 or TRBD2 (6 bases each). This CDR3 is 16 amino acids long. Germline V gene data show CDR1 as SGHRS and CDR2 as YFSETQ. V lost 1 base and J lost 4, with 16 bases in between. CDR3 region: CASSLRRGAEADTQYF. CDR3 DNA sequence: TGCGCCAGCAGCTTGCGTAGGGGGGCCGAGGCAGATACGCAGTATTTT.

As to this clonotype: The junction shows a germline mismatch at one end, possibly a read error. The V call is TRBV15, the J call TRBJ2-5; possibly TRBD1 for D (5 bases). Germline loops: CDR1 LNHNV, CDR2 YYDKDF (reference sequence). The CDR3 runs to 12 residues. The CDR3 DNA is TGTACCACCAGCAGGGCCGTCGAGACCCAGTACTTC. Protein product: CTTSRAVETQYF.

In this sample, this clonotype turned up a few times. The rearrangement links TRBV9 to TRBJ2-1, with D hard to call. CDR1 and CDR2 from the germline V gene are SGDLS and YYNGEE. The CDR3 runs to 16 residues. V was cut by 0 bases and J by 7 bases, with 17 bases left in between. The CDR3 DNA sequence: TGTGCCAGCAGCGTAGCCCCAGCTACCCCCTGGAATGAGCAGTTCTTC. Encoded protein: CASSVAPATPWNEQFF.

This clonotype was detected only a few times. The chain uses TRBV29-1 and TRBJ2-3, with TRBD2 matching 15 bases. Germline CDR1 reads SQVTM; CDR2 reads ANQGSEA. The length of the CDR3 is 18 residues. V trimming: 5 bases; J trimming: 0 bases; junction bases outside the gene matches: 9. The chain's CDR3 is CSVPWGLAGGFSTDTQYF. The DNA for the CDR3 is TGCAGCGTTCCGTGGGGACTAGCGGGAGGTTTTAGCACAGATACGCAGTATTTT.

This clonotype was seen a few times. V gene TRBV20-1 combines with J gene TRBJ1-6; the D is unclear. Germline V gene data show CDR1 as DFQATT and CDR2 as SNEGSKA (reference sequence). CDR3 size: 15 residues. The V and J ends lost 3 bases and 0 bases respectively, with 9 bases between them. The CDR3 region is CSASSAASYNSPLHF. The CDR3 nucleotides read TGCAGTGCTAGTTCGGCAGCCTCCTATAATTCACCCCTCCACTTT.

V is TRBV11-2 and J is TRBJ1-1; D gene unclear. This CDR3 has 13 residues. Looked up from germline, CDR1 is SGHAT and CDR2 is FQNNGV. Trimming shortened V by 11 bases and J by 6 bases, and 19 bases separated the two germline ends. CDR3 nucleotides: TGTGCCCTCGAGGCGGTTATGCCGGCTGAAGCTTTCTTT. It is translated as CALEAVMPAEAFF.

The genes are TRBV7-3 and TRBJ2-5, with D possibly called TRBD1 or TRBD2 (5 bases each). The end of the DNA fits TRBJ2-7 better, so the J call may be wrong. Looked up from germline, CDR1 is SGHTA and CDR2 is FQGTGA. The CDR3 spans 18 residues. The CDR3 nucleotides are TGTGCCAGCATCATTCCTTCGGTAGGGGACCATCACTCCTACGAGCAGTACTTC. It encodes CASIIPSVGDHHSYEQYF.

The J gene is TRBJ2-1, the V gene TRBV20-1; the D is unclear. V was cut by 3 bases and J by 0 bases, with 12 bases left in between. Germline V gene sequence: CDR1 DFQATT, CDR2 SNEGSKA (reference sequence). This CDR3 spans 15 amino acids. The chain's CDR3 is CSARPSRSSYNEQFF. In DNA, the CDR3 is TGCAGTGCTAGGCCAAGCAGAAGCTCCTACAATGAGCAGTTCTTC.

The CDR3 bases are TGTGCCACCAGTGATTTGCCCCGAGGGGCGGCGTACAATGAGCAGTTCTTC. It encodes CATSDLPRGAAYNEQFF. This chain links TRBV24-1 with TRBJ2-1; D is possibly TRBD1 or TRBD2 (5 bases each). The CDR3 runs 17 residues. V lost 0 bases, J lost 4 bases, and 15 bases lay in between. Germline values: CDR1 KGHDR, CDR2 SFDVKD.

The chain joins TRBV7-6 to TRBJ2-5; 7 nucleotides match TRBD2. The tail of the sequence fits TRBJ2-7 better, so the J call may be wrong. The V gene's germline CDR1 is SGHVS and CDR2 FNYEAQ. This CDR3 has 14 residues. CDR3: CASGRGGSKGEQYF. In nucleotides, the CDR3 is TGTGCCAGCGGGAGGGGAGGGAGTAAGGGCGAGCAGTACTTC.

The genes are TRBV29-1 and TRBJ1-1; the D gene is possibly TRBD1 (6 bases). CDR1 is SQVTM and CDR2 is ANQGSEA in the germline V gene. Trimming removed 0 bases from V and 5 bases from J, with 13 bases in between. This CDR3 spans 14 amino acids. CDR3 loop: CSVEDRGQKTEAFF. The CDR3 DNA reads as TGCAGCGTTGAAGATCGGGGGCAAAAAACTGAAGCTTTCTTT.

The J gene is TRBJ2-5, the V gene TRBV20-1; 8 nucleotides match TRBD2. CDR1 is DFQATT and CDR2 is SNEGSKA in the germline V gene (reference sequence). The CDR3 consists of 13 residues. With 8 bases clipped from V and 1 base from J, the junction kept 6 bases outside the gene matches. The CDR3 DNA is TGCAGTCGGTTGCGGGGGGTCCAAGAGACCCAGTACTTC. Its protein product is CSRLRGVQETQYF.

The chain has TRBV12-3 or TRBV12-4 and TRBJ1-6, with D perhaps matching TRBD1 (5 bases). The CDR3 runs to 14 residues. The V end was cut by 1 base, the J end by 11 bases, with 12 bases between. CDR3 nucleotides: TGTGCCAGCAGTTTAGGAGGGGTCCCTACACCCCTCCACTTT. Amino acid sequence: CASSLGGVPTPLHF.

Only a few counts were recorded for this clonotype. The chain carries TRBV6-6 and TRBJ1-2, with TRBD1 identical over 9 bases. The length of the CDR3 is 14 residues. The germline V gene encodes CDR1 MNHNY and CDR2 SVGAGI (reference sequence). Trimming cost V 5 bases and J 4 bases; bases outside gene matches: 5. The DNA of the CDR3 is TGTGCCAGCAGTCACCGGGACAGGGTCTATGGCTACACCTTC. Translating gives CASSHRDRVYGYTF.

To note about this clonotype: Mismatch with germline at one junction end may stem from a read error. The rearrangement links TRBV7-9 to TRBJ2-3, with 7 nucleotides matching TRBD2. The germline CDR1 and CDR2 sequences are SEHNR and FQNEAQ (reference sequence). The CDR3 has 13 amino acids. In nucleotides, the CDR3 is TGCCTGAGTCGGGGGGAGTCGACAGATACGCAGTATTTT. Translating it yields CLSRGESTDTQYF.

Only a few counts were recorded for this clonotype. V is TRBV4-1 and J is TRBJ1-3, with D hard to call. The germline V gene encodes CDR1 MGHRA and CDR2 YSYEKL. Trimming took 3 bases from V and 1 from J, leaving 10 bases between them. The CDR3 covers 15 residues. Here the CDR3 reads CASSHEGSSGNTIYF. The CDR3 nucleotides are TGCGCCAGCAGCCACGAGGGTTCGTCTGGAAACACCATATATTTT.

As to this clonotype: Being one base from a much bigger clone, this may be a read error. V usage is TRBV10-3 and J usage is TRBJ2-3; possible D gene TRBD1, 6 bases. There are 14 residues in the CDR3. CDR1 and CDR2 from the germline V gene are ENHRY and SYGVKD. CDR3 residues: CAIRAGVSTVTQYF. Here the CDR3 DNA reads TGTGCCATCAGGGCAGGGGTTAGCACAGTTACGCAGTATTTT.

Note on this clonotype: At one end the junction does not follow the germline gene, possibly because of a read error. The gene calls are TRBV3-1 and TRBJ2-6; a possible D gene is TRBD1 (5 bases). Germline lookup yields CDR1 LGHDT and CDR2 YNNKEL (reference sequence). CDR3 length: 15 amino acids. CDR3 residues: CASSYQGSGANGLTF. The CDR3 coding sequence is TGTGCCAGCAGCTACCAGGGCTCTGGGGCCAACGGCCTGACTTTC.

This clonotype was detected a few times. This chain joins TRBV3-1 and TRBJ1-4; TRBD1 is a possible D gene (6 bases). This CDR3 contains 15 residues. Per germline, CDR1 LGHDT and CDR2 YNNKEL (reference sequence). Trimming removed 4 bases from V and 8 bases from J, with 17 bases in between. The CDR3 DNA reads TGTGCCAGCAGCCTCGGAGAACAGGGAAGGGAAAAACTGTTTTTT. This sequence encodes CASSLGEQGREKLFF. Supplemented by reference TRBV3-1 and TRBJ1-4, the full variable domain reads DTAVSQTPKYLVTQMGNDKSIKCEQNLGHDTMYWYKQDSKKFLKIMFSYNNKELIINETVPNRFSPKSPDKAHLNLHINSLELGDSAVYFCASSLGEQGREKLFFGSGTQLSVL.

J is TRBJ1-2 and V is TRBV20-1; D ambiguous. The CDR3 runs 11 residues. Germline CDR1 and CDR2: DFQATT and SNEGSKA (reference sequence). V lost 3 bases, J lost 4 bases, and 6 bases lay in between. As DNA, the CDR3 is TGCAGTGCTAGCTGGCCCTATGGCTACACCTTC. Translating gives CSASWPYGYTF.

J is TRBJ2-1 and V is TRBV15; D perhaps matches TRBD1 (6 bases). Per germline, CDR1 LNHNV and CDR2 YYDKDF (reference sequence). V shed 3 bases and J shed 8 bases, with 11 bases lying between them. The CDR3 extends over 13 amino acids. CDR3 region: CATSSTQGYEQFF. The CDR3 DNA sequence: TGTGCCACCAGCAGCACGCAGGGGTATGAGCAGTTCTTC.

V gene TRBV20-1 combines with J gene TRBJ2-1, with TRBD1 as a possible D gene (6 bases). Germline loops: CDR1 DFQATT, CDR2 SNEGSKA (reference sequence). The CDR3 covers 14 residues. V lost 0 bases and J 7 bases, leaving 13 bases between the germline ends. The CDR3 reads CSAREGHWRNEQFF. CDR3 nucleotides: TGCAGTGCTAGAGAGGGACACTGGAGGAATGAGCAGTTCTTC.

The rearrangement links TRBV30 to TRBJ2-1; D gene unclear. CDR1 and CDR2 (germline): GTSNPN, SVGIG (reference sequence). V gave up 0 bases and J gave up 5 bases, with 5 bases separating them. The CDR3 covers 12 residues. The DNA for the CDR3 is TGTGCCTGGAGTGTCCTTAACAATGAGCAGTTCTTC. Amino acid sequence: CAWSVLNNEQFF.

CDR3: CASSLAPNSGGQYF. The CDR3 coding sequence is TGTGCCAGCAGCTTGGCCCCGAACAGCGGGGGGCAGTACTTC. The chain carries TRBV5-8 and TRBJ2-7; 8 nucleotides align to TRBD2. Germline CDR1 reads SGHTS; CDR2 reads YDEGEE. The CDR3 consists of 14 residues. The trim removed 0 bases at V and 9 bases at J, leaving 8 bases unmatched.

The chain combines TRBV7-9 with TRBJ1-6; a weak D match, TRBD1 (6 bases). CDR1 and CDR2 (germline): SEHNR, FQNEAQ (reference sequence). The CDR3 is 14 amino acids. V was clipped by 4 bases and J by 7 bases, with 11 bases between them. The CDR3 coding sequence is TGTGCCAGCAGCTCGGACAGTCGGAATTCACCCCTCCACTTT. Translated: CASSSDSRNSPLHF.

This clonotype was picked up a small number of times. The V gene is TRBV5-1, the J gene TRBJ2-1, with 7 bases that match TRBD1. In germline, CDR1 is SGHRS, CDR2 YFSETQ. V dropped 3 bases and J dropped 9; count of bases not matched to a gene: 6. The CDR3 is 13 amino acids. CDR3: CASSSQGVGEQFF. CDR3 bases: TGCGCCAGCAGCTCTCAGGGGGTGGGTGAGCAGTTCTTC. The full variable domain, its missing parts supplied by reference TRBV5-1 and TRBJ2-1, is KAGVTQTPRYLIKTRGQQVTLSCSPISGHRSVSWYQQTPGQGLQFLFEYFSETQRNKGNFPGRFSGRQFSNSRSEMNVSTLELGDSALYLCASSSQGVGEQFFGPGTRLTVL.

This clonotype appeared many times. This chain uses TRBV24-1 with TRBJ2-3, with D tentatively TRBD1 or TRBD2 (5 bases each). Trimming cost V 9 bases and J 0 bases, with 9 bases left between them. Germline values: CDR1 KGHDR, CDR2 SFDVKD. This CDR3 spans 13 amino acids. The CDR3 here is CATGEGSTDTQYF. Here the CDR3 DNA reads TGTGCCACCGGCGAGGGGAGCACAGATACGCAGTATTTT.

This clonotype came up a few times. V and J are TRBV11-2 and TRBJ2-5; tentatively, D is TRBD1 or TRBD2 (5 bases each). From germline, CDR1 is SGHAT and CDR2 FQNNGV. Trimming cost V 6 bases and J 5 bases, with 28 bases left between them. This CDR3 comprises 18 residues. CDR3 protein: CASSALVGGRATRETQYF. As DNA, the CDR3 is TGTGCCAGCAGTGCTTTAGTTGGGGGACGGGCCACACGGGAGACCCAGTACTTC.